Sequencing of this TCR beta chain was carried out in a study of beta chain features in type 1 diabetes. Notes on the study in general: Significant though moderate, a shortening of TCRB CDR3s appeared in all four CD4+ subsets of Type 1 diabetes patients.

This clone was picked up a small number of times. The antigen is not known. V was clipped by 7 bases and J by 4 bases, with 13 bases between them. CDR3 length equals 13 residues. Germline values: CDR1 MNHNY, CDR2 SVGAGI (reference sequence). What was sequenced were expressed TCRB transcripts, since all of the isolated RNA had been reverse transcribed. Produced via immunoSEQ multiplex PCR; TCRdb's table is partial and in-frame only. The table shows a few hundred thousand clones, with roughly 12% occurring only once. The J gene is TRBJ1-2, the V gene TRBV6-6; D might be TRBD1 (5 bases). The clonotype comes from a woman aged 18-35 years with type 1 diabetes. The sample consisted of naive CD4+ T cells from blood. CDR3 in amino acids: CASIQGFPYGYTF. The CDR3 region has the DNA TGTGCCAGCATCCAGGGTTTTCCCTATGGCTACACCTTC.